The clone carrying this T cell receptor (beta chain) came up once. Germline loops: CDR1 MDHEN, CDR2 SYDVKM. V dropped 5 bases and J dropped 6 bases, with 21 bases sitting between them. The CDR3 runs to 16 residues. This entry belongs to a study of T cells in narcolepsy. Data came from immunoSEQ multiplex PCR; TCRdb stores just in-frame clones and leaves some out. The sample lists under 40,000 clones, 83% occurring once. The TCR originated in a human donor in good health. V and J are TRBV28 and TRBJ2-3; D may be TRBD1 or TRBD2 (6 bases each). Sample: memory (CD45RA-) CD4+ T cells from blood. As DNA, the CDR3 is TGTGCCAGCAGTCCTTTATTCGGGGGCCTTCGGGATACGCAGTATTTT. This gives the protein CASSPLFGGLRDTQYF.